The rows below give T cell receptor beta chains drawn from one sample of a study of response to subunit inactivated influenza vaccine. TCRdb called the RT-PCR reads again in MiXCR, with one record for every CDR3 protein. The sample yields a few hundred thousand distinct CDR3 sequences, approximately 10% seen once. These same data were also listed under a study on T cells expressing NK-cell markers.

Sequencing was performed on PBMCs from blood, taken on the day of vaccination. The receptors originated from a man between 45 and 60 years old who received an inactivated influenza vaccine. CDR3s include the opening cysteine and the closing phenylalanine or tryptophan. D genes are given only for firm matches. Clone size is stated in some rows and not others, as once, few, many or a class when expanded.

TGTGCCAGCAGCAAATTCAGGGAAAGCTCCTATAATTCACCCCTCCACTTT,CASSKFRESSYNSPLHF,TRBJ1-6,few,-,TRBV28
TGTGCCAGCAGCTTAAAGCAGGGCGTCCCAGCGGGAAAGCAGTTCTTC,CASSLKQGVPAGKQFF,TRBJ2-1,-,TRBD2,TRBV7-9
TGCAGTGCTAGCCGAGGACAGGGGGCGCGCACCGGGGAGCTGTTTTTT,CSASRGQGARTGELFF,TRBJ2-2,few,TRBD1,TRBV20-1
TGTGCCAGCAGTTACTCGCCCGGTGTAGCAGAGACCCAGTACTTC,CASSYSPGVAETQYF,TRBJ2-5,many,-,TRBV6-5
TGTGCCAGCAGCTTTCTCCAGCGGAGCCCCTACGAGCAGTACTTC,CASSFLQRSPYEQYF,TRBJ2-7,-,-,TRBV7-8
TGCAGTGCTGAGCCTGAGACTGGGGCCAACGTCCTGACTTTC,CSAEPETGANVLTF,TRBJ2-6,few,-,TRBV20-1
TGTGCCAGCAGCCAAGAGTGGACTAGCGGAGAGGGGACCGGGGAGCTGTTTTTT,CASSQEWTSGEGTGELFF,TRBJ2-2,-,TRBD2,TRBV3-1
TGTGCCATCAGTGAGTCGTTAACTTTGACAGGGGGCGGCCACCGGGGGCAGTACTTC,CAISESLTLTGGGHRGQYF,TRBJ2-7,many,TRBD1,TRBV10-3
TGTGCCAGCGGGAGATCGGCGACAGGGTCGCAAGAGACCCAGTACTTC,CASGRSATGSQETQYF,TRBJ2-5,-,TRBD1,TRBV28
TGCGCCAGCAGCCAAGATCCGGCTAGCGGTCACACAGATACGCAGTATTTT,CASSQDPASGHTDTQYF,TRBJ2-3,-,TRBD2,TRBV4-3
TGTGCCAGCAGTACCTCCGGGACGCCTCGTGGTGAGCAGTACTTC,CASSTSGTPRGEQYF,TRBJ2-7,many,-,TRBV28
TGTGCCAGCAGCTCCGGGACAGGGGCCGACAATGAGCAGTTCTTC,CASSSGTGADNEQFF,TRBJ2-1,-,TRBD1,TRBV28
TGCGCCAGCAGCCAAGAGCGAAACAAGGCACGTGGGGCATACAATGAGCAGTTCTTC,CASSQERNKARGAYNEQFF,TRBJ2-1,many,-,TRBV4-1
TGTGCCAGCAGCTTGACTAGCGGGAGTAGTGGTTACTTC,CASSLTSGSSGYF,TRBJ2-5,few,TRBD2,TRBV7-2
TGTGCCAGCAGTTTAGACCACAGGGGAGTCAAAGATACGCAGTATTTT,CASSLDHRGVKDTQYF,TRBJ2-3,few,TRBD1,TRBV28
TGCGCCAGCAGCTTCTCCGGGGGGTTCTCTGGGGCCAACGTCCTGACTTTC,CASSFSGGFSGANVLTF,TRBJ2-6,-,TRBD2,TRBV5-1
TGTGCCAGCAGCTTACGGGCCGTTCAGGGTGAGCAGTTCTTC,CASSLRAVQGEQFF,TRBJ2-1,few,-,TRBV7-6
TGTGCCAGCAGCACTGGACTTTGGGCGACGCAGTATTTT,CASSTGLWATQYF,TRBJ2-3,many,-,TRBV7-9
TGTGCCACCAGTGATTTGTGGGCAGAGGATACGCAGTATTTT,CATSDLWAEDTQYF,TRBJ2-3,many,-,TRBV24-1
TGTGCCAGCAGCAATACAGGGAGCACAGATACGCAGTATTTT,CASSNTGSTDTQYF,TRBJ2-3,-,-,TRBV3-1
TGCGCCAGAAGACAGGGCCCACCCAGGGTTTCCCAGCATTTT,CARRQGPPRVSQHF,TRBJ1-5,-,TRBD1,TRBV4-3
TGCGCCAGCAGCGGAGGATTTAATGAGCAGTTCTTC,CASSGGFNEQFF,TRBJ2-1,many,-,TRBV5-1
TGTGCCAGCAAGGCTACACCAGGGGGCAATGAGCAGTTCTTC,CASKATPGGNEQFF,TRBJ2-1,few,TRBD1,TRBV5-5
TGCAGTGCTAGGGGTGCAGGGGGGACAAAAGAGACCCAGTACTTC,CSARGAGGTKETQYF,TRBJ2-5,-,-,TRBV20-1
TGCAGCTCCCCGTCCGGCGGTCCGGGAGAGACCCAGTACTTC,CSSPSGGPGETQYF,TRBJ2-5,-,-,TRBV29-1
TGTGCCAGCAGCTCCCGACAGGGCACCTATAATTCACCCCTCCACTTT,CASSSRQGTYNSPLHF,TRBJ1-6,few,TRBD1,TRBV7-2
TGTGCCAGCAGCCGGGCCCTCACAGATACGCAGTATTTT,CASSRALTDTQYF,TRBJ2-3,few,-,TRBV7-9
TGCAGTGCTAGAGAGGGGTCAGGCGTAGATCAGCCCCAGCATTTT,CSAREGSGVDQPQHF,TRBJ1-5,-,-,TRBV20-1
TGCAGTGCTAGTAACAGGCAGGGGCGGAACACCGGGGAGCTGTTTTTT,CSASNRQGRNTGELFF,TRBJ2-2,many,-,TRBV20-1